This TCR beta chain derives from a study of cytomegalovirus exposure and HLA in healthy donors (TCRdb year 2017). Describing the broader study: In an earlier analysis of roughly 590 of the donors, approximately 300 Gb of sequence data and 100 million or so unique TCR beta sequences from about 190 million T cells were reported. The T cell repertoires of 666 subjects were profiled by immunosequencing and related to cytomegalovirus serostatus. Besides the first cohort of 666 subjects, a separate validation cohort made up of 120 different subjects was used. Several DR-DQ haplotypes were treated as single units for association and clustering because of strong linkage in the cohort. Donor age, sex, ethnicity and CMV serostatus were collected together with the repertoire data. An earlier analysis of 587 of the donors used high-throughput TCR beta sequencing to judge whether each TCR beta V gene segment behaved as functional or pseudogenic. HLA typing included class I and class II loci at four-digit resolution. Of the approximately 400 genotyped donors, roughly 85% fell in the genetic ancestry cluster associated with self-reported Caucasian donors. Approximately 300 gigabases of sequencing data and approximately 92 million unique TCR sequences made up an early release that covered approximately 700 HLA-typed donors. The study combined high-throughput TCR immunosequencing, statistical association of individual TCRs with disease status, and machine learning to predict cytomegalovirus infection status. Among 398 genotyped donors of the cohort, an average of approximately 230,000 unique TCR beta nucleotide sequences were sequenced per donor, 15% to 20% of them non-productive. Every discovery cohort repertoire had been produced on one sequencing platform. In a later genetic analysis, genome-wide SNP genotypes for about three fifths of the roughly 670 donors were used, and that subset was treated as a discovery cohort. Typing coverage varied by locus: 629-630 donors for A, B, C, DRB1 and DQB1; some 520 for DQA1; more than 600 for DPA1; around 450 for DPB1. A later analysis re-examined previously published TCR beta repertoires from roughly 650 donors and added high-resolution HLA genotyping to investigate patterns of TCR occurrence. In the later analysis, no new phenotypic data were used to find candidate immune exposures; instead, reliance was placed on TCR beta sequences and their occurrence across donors. The study aimed to test whether cataloging public T cell receptors could reveal signatures of past pathogen exposure.

The cohort consisted of some 730 healthy bone marrow donors. At the time of sampling, every cohort member was nominally healthy, though immune exposures that went unrecorded were likely present. The donor tested CMV seronegative, placing the donor among the 350 or so seronegative members of the cohort. A peripheral blood sample was provided by each donor, and peripheral blood mononuclear cells were used for TCR beta sequencing. The Qiagen DNeasy Blood Extraction Kit was used to extract genomic DNA from the blood cell samples. Concerning this clone: Its antigen is not yet known. No base qualities exist here, and no much larger clone lies one base off it.

What the authors observed across the whole study: A few of the identified cytomegalovirus-associated TCR beta chains were confirmed in vitro to be specific for cytomegalovirus antigens. Compared with the approximately 670-donor mean, donors in an Asian-associated ancestry cluster had fewer N-insertions in productive TCRs, according to a later genetic analysis. Cytomegalovirus status was reported to be diagnosed by the classifier with high specificity and sensitivity in both the original and validation cohorts. The presence/absence analyses assumed that sequencing depth was roughly uniform across donors, and that assumption may not be true. In a later analysis, 16,951 TCR beta sequences were associated with specific HLA alleles at a false discovery rate of 0.05. In the study, around 160 TCR beta chains were listed as associated with cytomegalovirus. Correlated functional status among segregating V segments might be attributable to linkage disequilibrium, but an unknown experimental factor could not be ruled out. In a later analysis, HLA-associated TCR beta chains were found to be more clonally expanded and to have lower generation probabilities than equally common non-associated chains. While some public TCRs were present in many individuals, most TCR sequences turned up only very rarely across donors. A group of highly shared sequence variants was considered likely to be a technical artifact of the sequencing pipeline. When HLA alleles, especially DR and DQ, strongly co-occurred, attributing TCR associations to individual alleles was difficult. Over 15 rarely observed V segments, including chromosome 9 orphons, were excluded from the earlier analysis of 550 to 700 of the donors because counts were too low. Because some donors lacked HLA typing at each locus, the association tests relied only on the typed subset. In an earlier analysis of approximately 590 of the donors, most TCR beta V segments were observed in productive rearrangements about 87% or about 30% of the time, broadly matching IMGT annotations. Immune exposure information for the cohort was limited to CMV serostatus. The 87-base-pair reads could not distinguish some IMGT-functional V segments, including TRBV6-2 and TRBV6-3, so those segments were excluded. Most CMV-associated TCR beta chains appeared to be HLA-restricted in a later analysis, and the HLA associations seemed to be driven largely by CMV exposure. The cohort was sequenced for TCR beta chains only, and without alpha or paired-chain data the features that could be detected were limited. A further reported finding was that TCR beta sequences accurately predicted the HLA-A and HLA-B alleles for most subjects in the first cohort. V-gene and J-gene trimming of TCR beta chains was associated with a missense DCLRE1C variant in a later genetic analysis, and the association was replicated in an independent cohort. According to a later analysis, TCR association rates differed among HLA loci, with DRB1 alleles showing the most associated TCRs and HLA-C alleles showing the fewest. Several of the top co-occurrence clusters appeared to be linked to parvovirus B19, influenza, CMV and Epstein-Barr virus, according to a later analysis. The authors suggested that the approach could potentially be extended to other disease states and immunological phenotypes.

Library preparation employed the immunoSEQ multiplex PCR assay. A mixture of 60 forward primers for TCR Vbeta segments and 13 reverse primers for TCR Jbeta segments was used in the multiplex PCR. The CDR3 region of rearranged TCR beta genes was amplified from genomic DNA with a multiplex PCR assay. Amplified TCR beta libraries were sequenced as 87-base-pair reads on the Illumina HiSeq System. The authors' pipeline ran thus. A later analysis counted some 80 million unique TCR beta chains across the approximately 700 repertoires, and roughly 11 million of these chains were shared by at least two donors. A nearest-neighbor algorithm error-corrected the raw reads and collapsed the reads into unique sequences, merging closely related sequences to remove PCR and sequencing errors. To assign V, D and J gene segments, CDR3 sequences were aligned to IMGT reference sequences. For a sequence to be retained, at least a six-nucleotide match to both a V gene segment and a J gene segment was required. Rearrangements were called productive when the CDR3 lacked stop codons and stayed in frame with V and J; all others were non-productive. Following IMGT convention, CDR3 was defined as the stretch from the second conserved V-encoded cysteine up to the conserved J-encoded phenylalanine. Sequences without an unambiguous match to a single V gene segment were excluded from the earlier analysis of almost 600 of the donors. An earlier analysis of fewer than 650 of the donors classified V segments as functional when productive rearrangements were above 56.7% and as segregating when the standard deviation between donors was above 5%. A statistical classification framework was built for diagnosing cytomegalovirus status from the catalog of TCR beta chain sequences. V and J gene assignment, in a later analysis, came from comparing TCR nucleotide sequences with IMGT/GENE-DB human TR gene sequences. A later analysis assigned CDR3 sequences and most-parsimonious VDJ recombination scenarios with the TCRdist pipeline. A later analysis defined each TCR beta chain by its CDR3 amino acid sequence plus V-gene family, and excluded reads lacking a unique V-gene family. A later analysis removed 500 to 650 highly shared, low-generation-probability nucleotide sequences to deal with suspected cross-contamination and a sequencing artifact. In a later analysis, a clonal expansion index for each public chain was calculated from normalized within-repertoire ranks of inferred template counts. In a later analysis, generation probabilities were computed with a VDJ recombination model fitted to out-of-frame rearrangements, and the resulting probabilities were checked against IGoR. In a later analysis, TCR-TCR, TCR-HLA and TCR-CMV co-occurrence was scored with hypergeometric tests, and a repertoire-size bias correction was applied to TCR pairs. To estimate false discovery rates, a later analysis permuted the HLA or CMV assignments 20 times. In a later analysis, co-occurring TCRs were grouped with DBSCAN, and TCRdist sequence similarity was added when clustering was performed within HLA-allele-positive subsets. Repertoires with fewer than 30,000 or more than 120,000 public chains were left out of co-occurrence clustering, as were five repertoires with anomalous nucleotide sharing. The table comes from immuneACCESS by way of TCRdb, which keeps in-frame sequences with V and J called. Part of the clones is missing from these tables; in studies checked, under half for an unresolved V gene and the rest for unknown reasons. The V and J calls and clone size were taken over from that table, and D and trimming were inferred from the DNA. A total of about 88,000 clones appear in this sample, around 89% of them only once. The top ten constitute around 2.5% of the sample.

Counted from cysteine to phenylalanine, this CDR3 has 14 amino acids. The retained sequence is limited to the CDR3, 42 bases, with the frame set at the first base. Trimming removed 6 bases from V and 5 bases from J, leaving 16 bases between the germline ends. The germline V gene specifies SNHLY as CDR1 and FYNNEI as CDR2. The clonotype originates from a man younger than 35 in good health and CMV-seronegative. The V and J segments used are TRBV2 and TRBJ2-5; the D gene is perhaps TRBD1, from 5 matching bases. Material for sequencing was PBMCs. The DNA sequence reads TGTGCCAGCAGGGTACAGGCTCCGCGGGAGACCCAGTACTTC. It is translated as CASRVQAPRETQYF.